This is a list of T cell receptor beta chains from one sample in a study of CD8+CD57+ T cells in acquired aplastic anemia. TCRdb reprocessed the reads via MiXCR and lists one record per CDR3 protein. The table includes about 470,000 distinct CDR3 sequences, about a third detected once. Sequenced input: sorted CD4+, CD8+, or CD8+CD57+ T cells (not recorded which) from PBMCs. The receptors were sampled from a human donor with aplastic anemia. Both conserved end residues are part of each CDR3.

j_gene: TRBJ2-7
v_gene: TRBV10-3
CDR3aa: CASSVDPGLAEQYF

j_gene: TRBJ2-7
v_gene: TRBV14
CDR3aa: CASSLPGQARSEQYF

j_gene: TRBJ2-7
v_gene: TRBV20-1
CDR3aa: CSAMKQGFEQYF

j_gene: TRBJ2-6
v_gene: TRBV12-3/TRBV12-4
CDR3aa: CASHKGSGANVLTF

j_gene: TRBJ1-1
v_gene: TRBV20-1
CDR3aa: CSARDSSGKNTEAFF

j_gene: TRBJ2-5
v_gene: TRBV7-9
CDR3aa: CASREGEYQETQYF

j_gene: TRBJ2-7
v_gene: TRBV6-5
CDR3aa: CASSYSSDRFHEQYF

j_gene: TRBJ2-7
v_gene: TRBV2
CDR3aa: CASSPRQGTAGTVEQYF

j_gene: TRBJ2-1
v_gene: TRBV3-1
CDR3aa: CASSQSRERGREQFF

j_gene: TRBJ1-2
v_gene: TRBV20-1
CDR3aa: CSAPTGANYGYTF

j_gene: TRBJ2-3
v_gene: TRBV9
CDR3aa: CASSADSGGGTDTQYF

j_gene: TRBJ2-4
v_gene: TRBV7-8
CDR3aa: CASSRPGRGNTQYF

j_gene: TRBJ2-7
v_gene: TRBV18
CDR3aa: CASSPGRGREEQYF

j_gene: TRBJ2-3
v_gene: TRBV25-1
CDR3aa: CASSPEDSYTQYF

j_gene: TRBJ2-3
v_gene: TRBV20-1
CDR3aa: CSARRTRGTRGKGSQYF

j_gene: TRBJ1-2
v_gene: TRBV30
CDR3aa: CAWLKERGYTF

j_gene: TRBJ2-2
v_gene: TRBV6-4
CDR3aa: CASSGTTGSTGELFF

j_gene: TRBJ1-1
v_gene: TRBV10-3
CDR3aa: CAILEGQGLEAFF

j_gene: TRBJ1-1
v_gene: TRBV19
CDR3aa: CASSLSRDRAPEAFF

j_gene: TRBJ1-1
v_gene: TRBV5-6
CDR3aa: CASSLGHTEAFF

j_gene: TRBJ1-5
v_gene: TRBV7-9
CDR3aa: CASSLAEGQLGNQPQHF

j_gene: TRBJ2-1
v_gene: TRBV20-1
CDR3aa: CSAPRSRGRNEQFF

j_gene: TRBJ2-2
v_gene: TRBV20-1
CDR3aa: CSALSAGGNTGELFF

j_gene: TRBJ2-7
v_gene: TRBV7-8
CDR3aa: CASSWKGTYEQYF

j_gene: TRBJ2-7
v_gene: TRBV3-1
CDR3aa: CASSQDRASGIGSEQYF

j_gene: TRBJ1-1
v_gene: TRBV19
CDR3aa: CATTWGQVNTEAFF

j_gene: TRBJ1-5
v_gene: TRBV10-1
CDR3aa: CASSESYERQGNQPQHF

j_gene: TRBJ1-2
v_gene: TRBV18
CDR3aa: CASSPDSWDYTF

j_gene: TRBJ1-2
v_gene: TRBV20-1
CDR3aa: CSARGTNYGYTF

j_gene: TRBJ1-2
v_gene: TRBV4-2
CDR3aa: CASSQDDGPYGYTF

j_gene: TRBJ1-5
v_gene: TRBV20-1
CDR3aa: CSARPGSGNQPQHF

j_gene: TRBJ1-5
v_gene: TRBV20-1
CDR3aa: CSVRDRREPQHF

j_gene: TRBJ2-3
v_gene: TRBV19
CDR3aa: CATRRGTDTQYF

j_gene: TRBJ2-7
v_gene: TRBV19
CDR3aa: CASSLTTGSPYEQYF

j_gene: TRBJ2-2
v_gene: TRBV7-3
CDR3aa: CASSRGGSNTGELFF

j_gene: TRBJ2-1
v_gene: TRBV19
CDR3aa: CASSENGGPGTPYNEQFF